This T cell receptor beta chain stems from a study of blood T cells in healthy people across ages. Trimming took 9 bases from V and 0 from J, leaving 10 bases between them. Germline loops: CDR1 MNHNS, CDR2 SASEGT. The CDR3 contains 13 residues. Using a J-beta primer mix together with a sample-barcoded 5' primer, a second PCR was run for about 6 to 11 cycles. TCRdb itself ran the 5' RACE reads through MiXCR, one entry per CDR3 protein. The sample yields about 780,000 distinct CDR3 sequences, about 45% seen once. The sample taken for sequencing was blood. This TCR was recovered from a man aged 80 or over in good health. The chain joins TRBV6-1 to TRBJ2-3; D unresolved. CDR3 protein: CASRVSSTDTQYF. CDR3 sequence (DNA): TGTGCCAGTAGGGTCTCTAGCACAGATACGCAGTATTTT.